Sequencing of this T cell receptor beta chain was carried out in a study of glioma-infiltrating T cells after dendritic cell vaccination listed by TCRdb under 2016. Study-wide context: Of the roughly 15 glioblastoma patients in the cohort, all drawn from Phase I and II dendritic cell vaccination trials, 9 were newly diagnosed and 6 had recurrent disease. Between about 2002 and 2013, patients were given autologous tumor lysate-pulsed dendritic cell vaccination. The vaccine consisted of monocyte-derived dendritic cells cultured less than 9 days with IL-4 and GM-CSF, then pulsed overnight with autologous tumor lysate. Patients received three intradermal dendritic cell vaccine injections at biweekly intervals in the arm below the axilla. Deep sequencing of TCR beta CDR3 regions was used to quantify tumor-infiltrating lymphocyte content and compare tumor and blood repertoires in dendritic cell-vaccinated glioblastoma patients. Survival after dendritic cell vaccination was correlated with TCR sequencing metrics, such as TIL content and the overlap between tumor and blood repertoires.

In this sample, this clone turned up once. Its antigen target is currently unknown. No per-base quality is available; no much larger clone lies one base away. Using the immunoSEQ assay, TCRB CDR3 regions were amplified from approximately 2 micrograms of genomic DNA, or from all available DNA when less than that was on hand. The multiplex PCR employed 60 forward primers targeting TCR V beta segments and 13 reverse primers targeting J beta segments. To estimate reads per starting template, synthetic control templates were spiked into each sample at limiting dilution. Reads of 87 bp were generated by sequencing on the Illumina HiSeq System. Under the source paper's analysis protocol: PCR and sequencing errors were removed by a nearest neighbor algorithm that merged closely related sequences. TCR overlap was defined as the percentage of unique tumor TCR beta sequences that were also present in the same patient's peripheral blood. TCRdb obtained this table from immuneACCESS and retained in-frame rearrangements with V and J assigned. These tables miss some clones; where compared with another copy, unresolved V genes account for less than half of the shortfall, and the remainder is unexplained. The D gene and trimming were derived from the DNA, and the V and J assignments and clone size from that table. The sample contains about 76,000 clones, 87% of them found a single time. The top ten clones comprise more than 2% of the sample.

This specimen's time point label, interpreted: after dendritic cell vaccination, including at tumor progression/relapse. Selection of patients required sufficient residual fresh-frozen tumor tissue and over two years of available survival data. None of the glioblastoma patients carried an isocitrate dehydrogenase mutation, although molecular status otherwise varied. PBMC collection took place before vaccination, two weeks after the third vaccination, and at tumor progression if progression occurred. Genomic DNA was extracted with the Qiagen DNeasy Blood extraction Kit. On the study overall, not on this receptor specifically: The three-group TCR overlap response model was described as speculative and requiring prospective validation. The cohort was small and heterogeneous, and full blood and tumor sets were available for few patients, with initial-recurrent tumor pairs available for even fewer patients. TCR clonality showed no direct relationship with survival, which suggests that a diverse polyclonal response may be important. Longer time to progression and overall survival after dendritic cell vaccination were predicted by higher estimated pretreatment TIL content.

The sequencing used blood, collected after dendritic cell vaccination. The TCR sequence derives from a human donor with glioblastoma.

The encoded CDR3 is CASSLAPGVGNTIYF. The DNA reads TGTGCCAGCAGCTTAGCGCCAGGGGTTGGAAACACCATATATTTT. The chain joins TRBV7-6 to TRBJ1-3; possibly the D gene is TRBD1, per 6 matching bases. From cysteine to phenylalanine, the CDR3 is 15 amino acids long. Just the 45-base CDR3 DNA is kept, in frame starting at base 1. V is reduced by 0 bases and J by 3 bases, leaving a spacing of 9 bases between them. For CDR1 and CDR2, the germline V gene lists SGHVS and FNYEAQ.